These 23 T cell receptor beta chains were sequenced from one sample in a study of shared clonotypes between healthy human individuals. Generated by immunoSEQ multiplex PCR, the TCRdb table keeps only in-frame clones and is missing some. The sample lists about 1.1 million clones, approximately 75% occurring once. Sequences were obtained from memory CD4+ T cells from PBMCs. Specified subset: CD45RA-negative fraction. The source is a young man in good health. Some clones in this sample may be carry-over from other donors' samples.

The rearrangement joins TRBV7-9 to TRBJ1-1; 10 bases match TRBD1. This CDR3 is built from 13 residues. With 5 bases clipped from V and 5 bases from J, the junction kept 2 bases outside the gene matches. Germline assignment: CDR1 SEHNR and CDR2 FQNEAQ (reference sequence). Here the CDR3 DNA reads TGTGCCAGCAGCAGGACAGGGGGAACTGAAGCTTTCTTT. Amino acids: CASSRTGGTEAFF. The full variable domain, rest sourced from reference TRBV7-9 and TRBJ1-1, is DTGVSQNPRHKITKRGQNVTFRCDPISEHNRLYWYRQTLGQGPEFLTYFQNEAQLEKSRLLSDRFSAERPKGSFSTLEIQRTEQGDSAMYLCASSRTGGTEAFFGQGTRLTVV.

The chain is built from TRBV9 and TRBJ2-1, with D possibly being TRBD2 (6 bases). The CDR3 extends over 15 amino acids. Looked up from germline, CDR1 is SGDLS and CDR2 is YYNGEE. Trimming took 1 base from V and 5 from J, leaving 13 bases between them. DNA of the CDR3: TGTGCCAGCAGCGTATCTAGCGAACCCCACAATGAGCAGTTCTTC. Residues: CASSVSSEPHNEQFF. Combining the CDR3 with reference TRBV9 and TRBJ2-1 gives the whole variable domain DSGVTQTPKHLITATGQRVTLRCSPRSGDLSVYWYQQSLDQGLQFLIQYYNGEERAKGNILERFSAQQFPDLHSELNLSSLELGDSALYFCASSVSSEPHNEQFFGPGTRLTVL.

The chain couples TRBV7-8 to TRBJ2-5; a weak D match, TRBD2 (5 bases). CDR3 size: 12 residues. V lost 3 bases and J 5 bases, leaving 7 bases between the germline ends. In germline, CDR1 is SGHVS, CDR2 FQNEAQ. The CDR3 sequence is CASSFWEETQYF. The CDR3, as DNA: TGTGCCAGCAGCTTCTGGGAGGAGACCCAGTACTTC.

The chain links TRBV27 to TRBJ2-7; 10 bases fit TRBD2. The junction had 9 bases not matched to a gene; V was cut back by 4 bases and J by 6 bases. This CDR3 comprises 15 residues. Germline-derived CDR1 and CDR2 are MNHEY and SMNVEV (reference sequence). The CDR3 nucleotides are TGTGCCAGCAGTTCACGAGCGGGAGGGAGTGGCGAGCAGTACTTC. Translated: CASSSRAGGSGEQYF.

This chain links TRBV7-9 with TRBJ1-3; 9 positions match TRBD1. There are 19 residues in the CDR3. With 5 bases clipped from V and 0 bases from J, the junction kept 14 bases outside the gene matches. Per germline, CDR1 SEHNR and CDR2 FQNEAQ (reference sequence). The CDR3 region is CASSPNPGQGPSSGNTIYF. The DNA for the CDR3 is TGTGCCAGCAGCCCTAACCCGGGACAGGGTCCATCCTCTGGAAACACCATATATTTT.

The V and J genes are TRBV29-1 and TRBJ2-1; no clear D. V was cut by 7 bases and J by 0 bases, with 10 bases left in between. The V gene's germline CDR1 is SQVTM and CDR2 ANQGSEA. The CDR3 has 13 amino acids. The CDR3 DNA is TGCAGCGGTGCAGCGAACTCCTACAATGAGCAGTTCTTC. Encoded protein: CSGAANSYNEQFF.

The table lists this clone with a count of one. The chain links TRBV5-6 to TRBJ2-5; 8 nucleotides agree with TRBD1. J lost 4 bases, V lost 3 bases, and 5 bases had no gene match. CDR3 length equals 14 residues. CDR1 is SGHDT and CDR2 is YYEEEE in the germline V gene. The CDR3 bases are TGTGCCAGCAGCTCGACAGGGGTTGGAGAGACCCAGTACTTC. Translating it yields CASSSTGVGETQYF.

CDR3 DNA sequence: TGTGCCAGCAGGGAAGCAGGGGGCTCCTACAATGAGCAGTTCTTC. Residues: CASREAGGSYNEQFF. The rearrangement joins TRBV28 to TRBJ2-1; 7 bases map to TRBD1. Trimming at V came to 6 bases and at J to 0 bases, leaving 5 bases not matched to a gene. The CDR3 runs to 15 residues. The germline CDR1 and CDR2 sequences are MDHEN and SYDVKM.

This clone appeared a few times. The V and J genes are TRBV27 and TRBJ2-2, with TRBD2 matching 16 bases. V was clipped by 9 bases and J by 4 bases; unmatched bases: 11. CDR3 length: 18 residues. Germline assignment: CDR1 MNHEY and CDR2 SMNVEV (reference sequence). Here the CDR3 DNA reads TGTGCCAGACCACCGGGACTAGCGGGAGGGCCGGGCACCGGGGAGCTGTTTTTT. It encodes CARPPGLAGGPGTGELFF.

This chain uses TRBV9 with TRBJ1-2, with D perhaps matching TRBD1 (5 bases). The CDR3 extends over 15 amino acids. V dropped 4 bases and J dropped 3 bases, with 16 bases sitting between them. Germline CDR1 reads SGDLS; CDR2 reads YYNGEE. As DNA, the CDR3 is TGTGCCAGCAGCCCTCGACAGACTACTTACTATGGCTACACCTTC. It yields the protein CASSPRQTTYYGYTF.

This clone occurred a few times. CDR3 region: CASSPEFLTGASSYEQYF. The DNA for the CDR3 is TGTGCCAGCTCACCCGAATTTTTAACAGGGGCGAGCTCCTACGAGCAGTACTTC. This rearrangement joins TRBV18 to TRBJ2-7; 7 bases are shared with TRBD1. Trimming cost V 3 bases and J 0 bases; bases outside gene matches: 14. Germline V gene sequence: CDR1 KGHSH, CDR2 LQKENI. This CDR3 is built from 18 residues.

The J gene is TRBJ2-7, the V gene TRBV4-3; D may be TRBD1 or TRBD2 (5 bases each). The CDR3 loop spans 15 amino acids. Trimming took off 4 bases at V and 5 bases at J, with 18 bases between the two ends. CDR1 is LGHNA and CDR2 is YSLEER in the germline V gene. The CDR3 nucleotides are TGCGCCAGCAGCCTCTCTACAAAGGGGCGGGACGAGCAGTACTTC. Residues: CASSLSTKGRDEQYF.

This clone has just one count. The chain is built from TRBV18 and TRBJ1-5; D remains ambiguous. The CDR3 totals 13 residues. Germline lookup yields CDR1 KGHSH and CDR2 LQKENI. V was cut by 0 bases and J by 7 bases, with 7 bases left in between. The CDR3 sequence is CASSPPGSQPQHF. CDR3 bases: TGTGCCAGCTCACCACCCGGGAGCCAGCCCCAGCATTTT.

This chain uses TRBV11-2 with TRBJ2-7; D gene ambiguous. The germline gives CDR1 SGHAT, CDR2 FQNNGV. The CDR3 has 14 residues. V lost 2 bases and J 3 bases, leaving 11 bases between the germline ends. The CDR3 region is CASSLTAGSYEQYF. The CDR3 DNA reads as TGTGCCAGCAGCTTAACAGCAGGAAGCTACGAGCAGTACTTC.

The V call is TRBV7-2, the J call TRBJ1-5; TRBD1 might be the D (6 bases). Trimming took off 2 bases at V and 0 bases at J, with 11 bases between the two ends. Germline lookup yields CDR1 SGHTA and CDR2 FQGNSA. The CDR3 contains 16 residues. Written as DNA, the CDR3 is TGTGCCAGCAGCTTAAGTCAAGGGGGTAGCAATCAGCCCCAGCATTTT. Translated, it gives CASSLSQGGSNQPQHF.

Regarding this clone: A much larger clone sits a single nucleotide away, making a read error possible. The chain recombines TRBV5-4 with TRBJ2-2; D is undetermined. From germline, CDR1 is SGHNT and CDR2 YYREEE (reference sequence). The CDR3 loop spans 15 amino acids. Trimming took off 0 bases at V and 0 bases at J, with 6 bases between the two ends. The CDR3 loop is CASSLVGSNTGELFF. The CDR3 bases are TGTGCCAGCAGCTTGGTCGGGTCGAACACCGGGGAGCTGTTTTTT.

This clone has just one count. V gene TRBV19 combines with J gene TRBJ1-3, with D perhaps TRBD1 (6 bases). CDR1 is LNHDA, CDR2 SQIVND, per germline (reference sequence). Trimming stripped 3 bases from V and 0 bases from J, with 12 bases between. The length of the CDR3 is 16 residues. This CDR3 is CASSMGHASSGNTIYF. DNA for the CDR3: TGTGCCAGTAGTATGGGACATGCCAGCTCTGGAAACACCATATATTTT.

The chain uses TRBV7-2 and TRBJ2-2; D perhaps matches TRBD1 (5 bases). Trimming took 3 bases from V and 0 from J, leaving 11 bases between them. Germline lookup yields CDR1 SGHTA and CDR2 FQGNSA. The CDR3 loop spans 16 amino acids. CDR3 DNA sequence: TGTGCCAGCAGCTTTGCGGACATCGCGAACACCGGGGAGCTGTTTTTT. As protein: CASSFADIANTGELFF.

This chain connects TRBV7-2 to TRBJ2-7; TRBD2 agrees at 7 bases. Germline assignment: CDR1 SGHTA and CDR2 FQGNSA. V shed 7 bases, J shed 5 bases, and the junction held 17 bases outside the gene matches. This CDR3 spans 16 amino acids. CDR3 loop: CASTLRGGAGENEQYF. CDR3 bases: TGTGCCAGCACCTTGAGGGGCGGGGCGGGAGAAAACGAGCAGTACTTC. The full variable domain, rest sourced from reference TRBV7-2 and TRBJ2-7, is GAGVSQSPSNKVTEKGKDVELRCDPISGHTALYWYRQSLGQGLEFLIYFQGNSAPDKSGLPSDRFSAERTGGSVSTLTIQRTQQEDSAVYLCASTLRGGAGENEQYFGPGTRLTVT.

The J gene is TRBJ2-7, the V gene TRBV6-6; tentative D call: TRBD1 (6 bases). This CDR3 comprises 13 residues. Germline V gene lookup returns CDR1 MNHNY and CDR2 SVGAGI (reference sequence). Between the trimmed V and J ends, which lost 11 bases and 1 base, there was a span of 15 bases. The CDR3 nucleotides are TGTGCCTCCAAAAAAGGACAGTCCTACGAGCAGTACTTC. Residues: CASKKGQSYEQYF.

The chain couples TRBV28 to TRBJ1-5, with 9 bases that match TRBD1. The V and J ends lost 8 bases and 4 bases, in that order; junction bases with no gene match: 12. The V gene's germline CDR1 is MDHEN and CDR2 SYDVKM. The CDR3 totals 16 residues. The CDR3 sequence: CASGRETGQGNQPQHF. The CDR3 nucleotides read TGTGCCAGCGGGAGAGAAACAGGACAGGGGAATCAGCCCCAGCATTTT.

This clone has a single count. For the CDR3, the DNA is TGTGCCTGGAGTGTACAGGACACCCAGTACTTC. It encodes CAWSVQDTQYF. The chain employs TRBV30 and TRBJ2-5; possible D gene TRBD1, 5 bases. The CDR3 sequence is 11 residues long. V lost 0 bases, J lost 8 bases, and 7 bases lay in between. Looked up from germline, CDR1 is GTSNPN and CDR2 is SVGIG (reference sequence). Full variable domain (missing parts from reference TRBV30 and TRBJ2-5): SQTIHQWPATLVQPVGSPLSLECTVEGTSNPNLYWYRQAAGRGLQLLFYSVGIGQISSEVPQNLSASRPQDRQFILSSKKLLLSDSGFYLCAWSVQDTQYFGPGTRLLVL.

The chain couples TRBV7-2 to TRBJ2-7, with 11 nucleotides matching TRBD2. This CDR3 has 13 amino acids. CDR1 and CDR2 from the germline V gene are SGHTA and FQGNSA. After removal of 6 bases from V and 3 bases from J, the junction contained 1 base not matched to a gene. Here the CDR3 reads CASSGTSGYEQYF. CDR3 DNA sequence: TGTGCCAGCAGTGGGACTAGCGGCTACGAGCAGTACTTC.